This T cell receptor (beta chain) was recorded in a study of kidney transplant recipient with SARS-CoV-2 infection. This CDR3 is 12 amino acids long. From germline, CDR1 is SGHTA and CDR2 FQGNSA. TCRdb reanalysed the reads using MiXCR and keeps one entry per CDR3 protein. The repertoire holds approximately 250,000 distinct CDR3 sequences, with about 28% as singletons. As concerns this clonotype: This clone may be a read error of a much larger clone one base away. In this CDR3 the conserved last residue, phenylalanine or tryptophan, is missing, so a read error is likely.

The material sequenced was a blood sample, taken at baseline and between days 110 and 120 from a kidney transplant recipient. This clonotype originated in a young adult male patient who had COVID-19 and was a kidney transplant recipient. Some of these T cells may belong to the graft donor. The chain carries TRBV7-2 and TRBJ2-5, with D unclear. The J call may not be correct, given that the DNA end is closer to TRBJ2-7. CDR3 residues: CASSLVPYEQYL. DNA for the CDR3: TGTGCCAGCAGCTTAGTGCCCTACGAGCAGTACCTC.